Each of the 22 T cell receptor beta chains below was sequenced from the same sample in a study of cytomegalovirus exposure and HLA in healthy donors. Primers included in the PCR were 60 Vbeta and 13 Jbeta primers. Sequencing was performed with immunoSEQ multiplex PCR; in TCRdb, only in-frame clones are kept and a portion is missing. The data show approximately 170,000 clones, 68% seen once. Sequenced sample: PBMCs. These receptors came from a woman aged 18-30 years in good health and CMV-seropositive.

This clone was observed a handful of times. The rearrangement links TRBV7-3 to TRBJ2-7; TRBD2 agrees at 10 bases. Germline V gene data show CDR1 as SGHTA and CDR2 as FQGTGA. The CDR3 has 16 residues. Losses at the gene ends were 3 bases for V and 3 bases for J; bases not matched to a gene: 8. Here the CDR3 reads CASSFTLGTSVYEQYF. In DNA form, the CDR3 reads TGTGCCAGCAGCTTTACTCTTGGGACTAGCGTCTACGAGCAGTACTTC.

V gene TRBV7-9 combines with J gene TRBJ2-7, with 9 positions matching TRBD2. CDR3 length: 15 residues. The V gene end was trimmed by 5 bases and the J gene end by 0 bases; junction bases not matched to a gene: 5. Germline V gene lookup returns CDR1 SEHNR and CDR2 FQNEAQ (reference sequence). For the CDR3, the DNA is TGTGCCAGCAGCAAAAGCGGGGGGAGCTCCTACGAGCAGTACTTC. Amino acids: CASSKSGGSSYEQYF.

This clone was detected once. V usage is TRBV12-5 and J usage is TRBJ1-4, with 9 bases fitting TRBD1. The germline gives CDR1 LGHNT, CDR2 FRNRAP. V gave up 3 bases and J gave up 7 bases; unmatched junction bases: 9. CDR3 length: 16 amino acids. CDR3 nucleotides: TGTGCTAGTGGTTTATACAGGGGGCCTAACCTTGAAAAACTGTTTTTT. Its translation: CASGLYRGPNLEKLFF. The full variable domain, its missing parts supplied by reference TRBV12-5 and TRBJ1-4, is DARVTQTPRHKVTEMGQEVTMRCQPILGHNTVFWYRQTMMQGLELLAYFRNRAPLDDSGMPKDRFSAEMPDATLATLKIQPSEPRDSAVYFCASGLYRGPNLEKLFFGSGTQLSVL.

The chain employs TRBV7-8 and TRBJ1-1; D call uncertain. CDR3 length: 13 residues. The V gene lost 3 bases and the J gene lost 1 base, with 6 bases spanning the gap. Germline CDR1 and CDR2: SGHVS and FQNEAQ. CDR3 sequence: CASSLQENTEAFF. DNA of the CDR3: TGTGCCAGCAGCTTGCAGGAGAACACTGAAGCTTTCTTT.

The chain joins TRBV6-5 to TRBJ1-4; D gene unclear. The germline V and J ends were trimmed by 6 bases and 5 bases, with 16 bases remaining between them. CDR1 MNHEY and CDR2 SVGAGI come from the germline V gene. CDR3 length equals 15 residues. CDR3 amino acids: CASSSSHPGNEKLFF. The DNA for the CDR3 is TGTGCCAGCAGCTCCTCCCACCCAGGAAATGAAAAACTGTTTTTT.

The V gene is TRBV5-1, the J gene TRBJ2-3; D not certain. Germline V gene lookup returns CDR1 SGHRS and CDR2 YFSETQ. Trimming removed 2 bases at V and 1 base at J, with 8 bases between. The CDR3 length is 14 residues. The CDR3 DNA reads as TGCGCCAGCAGCTTAGCGACGGGCACAGATACGCAGTATTTT. This codes for CASSLATGTDTQYF.

This clone was seen more than once but under ten times. V usage is TRBV18 and J usage is TRBJ2-5; unclear D gene. Germline assignment: CDR1 KGHSH and CDR2 LQKENI. This CDR3 has 13 amino acids. V lost 1 base to trimming and J lost 1 base, with 4 bases between them. In DNA form, the CDR3 reads TGTGCCAGCTCACCACTAGCCCAAGAGACCCAGTACTTC. The encoded protein is CASSPLAQETQYF. The full variable domain, in which reference TRBV18 and TRBJ2-5 provide the parts outside the CDR3, is NAGVMQNPRHLVRRRGQEARLRCSPMKGHSHVYWYRQLPEEGLKFMVYLQKENIIDESGMPKERFSAEFPKEGPSILRIQQVVRGDSAAYFCASSPLAQETQYFGPGTRLLVL.

V gene TRBV13 combines with J gene TRBJ2-3; 15 nucleotides line up with TRBD2. The CDR3 consists of 17 residues. CDR1 and CDR2 (germline): PRHDT, FYEKMQ (reference sequence). V gave up 4 bases and J gave up 3 bases; unmatched junction bases: 5. The CDR3 DNA is TGTGCCAGCAGCTCGTTCGGGACTAGCGGGAGGACAGATACGCAGTATTTT. It yields the protein CASSSFGTSGRTDTQYF.

This sequence joins TRBV5-4 and TRBJ2-7; 8 positions match TRBD1. Germline CDR1 and CDR2: SGHNT and YYREEE (reference sequence). The J segment lost 1 base and the V segment lost 4 bases, leaving 13 bases of the junction unmatched. The CDR3 covers 17 residues. CDR3 in DNA: TGTGCCAGCAGCCCGTACCCTTTCGACAGGGGATCCTACGAGCAGTACTTC. Translation gives CASSPYPFDRGSYEQYF.

This clone was seen once. This sequence joins TRBV19 and TRBJ1-2, with D unresolved. This CDR3 spans 16 amino acids. Germline V CDR1 and CDR2: LNHDA, SQIVND (reference sequence). Deletions cut 6 bases from V and 2 bases from J, with 19 bases between. This CDR3 is CASRRARGSMNYGYTF. For the CDR3, the DNA is TGTGCCAGTAGGCGGGCGCGGGGAAGTATGAACTATGGCTACACCTTC.

The chain is built from TRBV2 and TRBJ1-3; 7 nucleotides align to TRBD1. The germline gives CDR1 SNHLY, CDR2 FYNNEI. Trimming at V came to 7 bases and at J to 2 bases, leaving 5 bases not matched to a gene. The CDR3 runs to 14 residues. The CDR3 DNA is TGTGCCAGCATCCGACAGGGTACTGGAAACACCATATATTTT. The encoded protein is CASIRQGTGNTIYF.

The rearrangement joins TRBV5-4 to TRBJ2-1, with TRBD2 matching 8 bases. The ends lost 1 base at V and 4 bases at J; junction bases unmatched: 4. The CDR3 totals 15 residues. Germline V gene lookup returns CDR1 SGHNT and CDR2 YYREEE (reference sequence). CDR3 in amino acids: CASSLSVAGYNEQFF. The DNA of the CDR3 is TGTGCCAGCAGCTTGTCCGTAGCGGGGTACAATGAGCAGTTCTTC.

This chain joins TRBV6-6 and TRBJ2-3; a possible D gene is TRBD1 (5 bases). Germline-derived CDR1 and CDR2 are MNHNY and SVGAGI (reference sequence). The CDR3 spans 14 residues. Trimming left V 2 bases short and J 4 bases short, with 10 bases between. CDR3 in DNA: TGTGCCAGCAGTTACATCCAGGGTCCAGATACGCAGTATTTT. Encoded protein: CASSYIQGPDTQYF.

The chain carries TRBV2 and TRBJ1-5; tentative D call: TRBD1 (5 bases). Trimming removed 6 bases from V and 2 bases from J, with 11 bases in between. The CDR3 has 14 amino acids. The germline V gene encodes CDR1 SNHLY and CDR2 FYNNEI. CDR3 in amino acids: CASRLDRGNQPQHF. CDR3 DNA sequence: TGTGCCAGCAGGCTCGACAGAGGCAATCAGCCCCAGCATTTT.

V gene TRBV28 combines with J gene TRBJ1-5; 12 bases map to TRBD1. The CDR3 is 17 amino acids. Germline values: CDR1 MDHEN, CDR2 SYDVKM. Germline trimming cut 2 bases from V and 7 bases from J; bases unmatched to any gene: 9. CDR3 coding DNA: TGTGCCAGCAGTTTAGGGGGGACAGGGGGCGTCCGACAGCCCCAGCATTTT. Translation gives CASSLGGTGGVRQPQHF.

V is TRBV19 and J is TRBJ2-3, with 8 bases fitting TRBD1. V was clipped by 3 bases and J by 3 bases; unmatched bases: 14. The CDR3 consists of 18 residues. The germline gives CDR1 LNHDA, CDR2 SQIVND (reference sequence). CDR3 loop: CASSMWTGRGPLTDTQYF. The DNA for the CDR3 is TGTGCCAGTAGTATGTGGACAGGGAGAGGCCCTCTGACAGATACGCAGTATTTT.

The J gene is TRBJ1-5, the V gene TRBV7-8; a possible D gene is TRBD1 (6 bases). Trimming stripped 5 bases from V and 0 bases from J, with 14 bases between. Germline values: CDR1 SGHVS, CDR2 FQNEAQ. The CDR3 totals 16 residues. In nucleotides, the CDR3 is TGTGCCAGCAGCCCGAGGGACATTTATAGCAATCAGCCCCAGCATTTT. It codes for CASSPRDIYSNQPQHF.

Comments on this clone: This sample includes further DNA sequences coding for the same CDR3. The J gene is TRBJ2-1, the V gene TRBV27, with TRBD2 as a possible D gene (5 bases). Germline V gives CDR1 MNHEY, CDR2 SMNVEV (reference sequence). Trimming removed 4 bases from V and 3 bases from J, with 7 bases in between. The CDR3 sequence is 13 residues long. CDR3 sequence (DNA): TGTGCCAGCAGTTCTCGGGACTACAATGAGCAGTTCTTC. It yields the protein CASSSRDYNEQFF.

The chain is built from TRBV29-1 and TRBJ1-2; TRBD1 matches at 10 bases. The V gene's germline CDR1 is SQVTM and CDR2 ANQGSEA. CDR3 length equals 17 residues. Trimming cost V 0 bases and J 3 bases; bases outside gene matches: 10. The CDR3 region has the DNA TGCAGCGTTGAAGATCGTTGGGACAGGGGTCTAGACTATGGCTACACCTTC. It is translated as CSVEDRWDRGLDYGYTF. Full variable domain (missing parts from reference TRBV29-1 and TRBJ1-2): SAVISQKPSRDICQRGTSLTIQCQVDSQVTMMFWYRQQPGQSLTLIATANQGSEATYESGFVIDKFPISRPNLTFSTLTVSNMSPEDSSIYLCSVEDRWDRGLDYGYTFGSGTRLTVV.

J is TRBJ2-1 and V is TRBV5-1; 8 nucleotides agree with TRBD2. The length of the CDR3 is 14 residues. The germline V gene encodes CDR1 SGHRS and CDR2 YFSETQ. V lost 5 bases to trimming and J lost 1 base; unmatched junction nucleotides: 2. The CDR3, as DNA: TGCGCCAGCAGGACTAGCGAATCCTACAATGAGCAGTTCTTC. Protein product: CASRTSESYNEQFF.

The V and J genes are TRBV5-1 and TRBJ2-3; 9 bases are a match to TRBD2. The germline gives CDR1 SGHRS, CDR2 YFSETQ. V shed 1 base and J 4 bases; nucleotides not matched to a gene: 7. This CDR3 has 16 amino acids. CDR3 amino acids: CASSLSVQREADTQYF. The CDR3 nucleotides are TGCGCCAGCAGCTTGTCTGTCCAGCGGGAGGCAGATACGCAGTATTTT.

The V and J genes are TRBV19 and TRBJ2-7, with 7 bases that match TRBD2. Germline V lookup: CDR1 LNHDA, CDR2 SQIVND (reference sequence). The CDR3 runs 12 residues. V shed 5 bases and J 6 bases; nucleotides not matched to a gene: 4. The CDR3 sequence is CASSAGVFEQYF. The CDR3 coding sequence is TGTGCCAGTAGTGCGGGGGTCTTCGAGCAGTACTTC.